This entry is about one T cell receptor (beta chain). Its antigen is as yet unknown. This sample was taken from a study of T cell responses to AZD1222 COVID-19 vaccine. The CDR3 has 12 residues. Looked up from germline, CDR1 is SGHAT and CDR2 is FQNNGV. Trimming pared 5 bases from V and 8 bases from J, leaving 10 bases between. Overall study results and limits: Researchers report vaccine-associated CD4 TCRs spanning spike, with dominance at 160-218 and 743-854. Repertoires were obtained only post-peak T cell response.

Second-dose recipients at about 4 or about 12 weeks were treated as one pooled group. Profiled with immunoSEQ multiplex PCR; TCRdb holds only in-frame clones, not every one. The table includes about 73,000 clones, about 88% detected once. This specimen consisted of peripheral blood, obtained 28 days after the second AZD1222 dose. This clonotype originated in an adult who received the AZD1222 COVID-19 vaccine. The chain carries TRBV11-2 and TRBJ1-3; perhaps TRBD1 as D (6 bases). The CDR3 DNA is TGTGCCAGCAGCCCACAGGGATACACCATATATTTT. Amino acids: CASSPQGYTIYF.